The 8 T cell receptor beta chains below come from one sample, sequenced in a study of blood T cell repertoires in COVID-19. Some clones are missing from TCRdb's copy, which holds only in-frame ones; the method was immunoSEQ multiplex PCR. The sample lists about 130,000 clones; 75% to 90% were seen once. The sample comprised peripheral blood. These receptors were taken from a woman older than 75 with COVID-19, enrolled during active disease.

The rearrangement joins TRBV5-1 to TRBJ2-7, with D possibly TRBD1 on 5 matching bases. Germline V CDR1 and CDR2: SGHRS, YFSETQ. With 0 bases removed from V and 4 bases from J, the gap between germline ends came to 11 bases. The CDR3 has 14 residues. CDR3 region: CASSLAQGRYEQYF. The CDR3 DNA is TGCGCCAGCAGCTTGGCGCAGGGTAGGTACGAGCAGTACTTC.

The chain combines TRBV28 with TRBJ2-3, with D unresolved. The CDR3 totals 16 residues. Germline V gives CDR1 MDHEN, CDR2 SYDVKM. V was pared by 10 bases and J by 4 bases, with 24 bases between. The CDR3 region has the DNA TGTGCCACTGGAAGCCGGCATCGAGCGTTATCAGATACGCAGTATTTT. This encodes CATGSRHRALSDTQYF.

This clone came up a few times. The V call is TRBV5-4, the J call TRBJ1-6, with a tentative D call TRBD1 (6 bases). Germline lookup yields CDR1 SGHNT and CDR2 YYREEE (reference sequence). The CDR3 consists of 16 residues. Trimming took 0 bases from V and 8 from J, leaving 15 bases between them. The CDR3 region has the DNA TGTGCCAGCAGCTTGGGCCGACAGGCTTCCGATTCACCCCTCCACTTT. Translated: CASSLGRQASDSPLHF. Drawing the rest from reference TRBV5-4 and TRBJ1-6, the complete variable domain is ETGVTQSPTHLIKTRGQQVTLRCSSQSGHNTVSWYQQALGQGPQFIFQYYREEENGRGNFPPRFSGLQFPNYSSELNVNALELDDSALYLCASSLGRQASDSPLHFGNGTRLTVT.

The rearrangement uses TRBV5-1 and TRBJ2-7, with TRBD2 matching over 7 bases. The germline CDR1 and CDR2 sequences are SGHRS and YFSETQ. The CDR3 is 15 residues long. With V trimmed by 0 bases and J by 4 bases, 7 bases remained unmatched. CDR3 nucleotides: TGCGCCAGCAGCTTGGATCTAGCGGTGGAATACGAGCAGTACTTC. Encoded protein: CASSLDLAVEYEQYF.

The chain has TRBV4-3 and TRBJ2-3, with TRBD2 matching over 10 bases. The CDR3 totals 17 residues. Trimming cost V 1 base and J 4 bases; bases outside gene matches: 8. Germline CDR1 and CDR2: LGHNA and YSLEER. CDR3 bases: TGCGCCAGCAGCCAAGTTTCCAGCGGGAGGGCCCCAGATACGCAGTATTTT. Residues: CASSQVSSGRAPDTQYF.

The chain employs TRBV19 and TRBJ2-5; weak D call: TRBD1 (6 bases). V was clipped by 5 bases and J by 1 base, with 11 bases between them. Germline CDR1 reads LNHDA; CDR2 reads SQIVND (reference sequence). CDR3 size: 14 residues. CDR3 nucleotides: TGTGCCAGTAGTGCTCAGGGGCCCCAAGAGACCCAGTACTTC. As protein: CASSAQGPQETQYF.

The genes are TRBV27 and TRBJ2-4, with 11 bases identical to TRBD2. The V gene end was trimmed by 5 bases and the J gene end by 7 bases; junction bases not matched to a gene: 7. Germline V lookup: CDR1 MNHEY, CDR2 SMNVEV (reference sequence). The CDR3 sequence is 15 residues long. CDR3 in DNA: TGTGCCAGCAGTCTGAGACTAGCGGGATCGAACATTCAGTACTTC. Its protein product is CASSLRLAGSNIQYF.

The chain recombines TRBV28 with TRBJ1-2; perhaps TRBD1 as D (6 bases). Between the trimmed V and J ends, which lost 4 bases and 7 bases, there was a span of 19 bases. CDR1 and CDR2 (germline): MDHEN, SYDVKM. CDR3 length: 15 residues. CDR3 coding DNA: TGTGCCAGCAGTTCTGGAGACAGGTGGAGTGGTGGCTACACCTTC. Amino acid sequence: CASSSGDRWSGGYTF.